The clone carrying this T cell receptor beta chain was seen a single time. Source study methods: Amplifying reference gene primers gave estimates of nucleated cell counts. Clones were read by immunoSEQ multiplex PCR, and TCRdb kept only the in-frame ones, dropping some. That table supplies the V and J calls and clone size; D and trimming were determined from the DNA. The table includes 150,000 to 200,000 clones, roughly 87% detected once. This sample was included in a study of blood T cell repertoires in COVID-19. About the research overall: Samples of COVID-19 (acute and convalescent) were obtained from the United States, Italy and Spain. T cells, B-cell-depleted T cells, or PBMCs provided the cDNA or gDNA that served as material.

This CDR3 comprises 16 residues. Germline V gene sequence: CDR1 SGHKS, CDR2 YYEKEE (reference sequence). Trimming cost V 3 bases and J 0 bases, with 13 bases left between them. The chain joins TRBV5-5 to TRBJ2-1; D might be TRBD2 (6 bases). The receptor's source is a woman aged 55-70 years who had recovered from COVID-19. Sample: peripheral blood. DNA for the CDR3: TGTGCCAGCAGCTCTCCCCCGGGGGTCTCCTACAATGAGCAGTTCTTC. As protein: CASSSPPGVSYNEQFF.